This passage covers 31 T cell receptor beta chains from one sample sequenced in a study of cytomegalovirus exposure and HLA in healthy donors. With 60 Vbeta and 13 Jbeta primers, the PCR was carried out. Profiling relied on immunoSEQ multiplex PCR, and the TCRdb table lists in-frame clones only, not all of them. This sample has around 190,000 clones, with about 90% found just once. Sequencing input: PBMCs. Receptors were obtained from a boy aged 2 to 9 in good health and CMV-seronegative.

V is TRBV28 and J is TRBJ2-1; 7 nucleotides line up with TRBD1. The V gene's germline CDR1 is MDHEN and CDR2 SYDVKM. This CDR3 has 12 amino acids. V gave up 5 bases and J gave up 15 bases; unmatched junction bases: 10. CDR3 protein: CASSLFQGDWFF. For the CDR3, the DNA is TGTGCCAGCAGTCTTTTTCAGGGGGATTGGTTCTTC. The complete variable domain, with remaining parts taken from reference TRBV28 and TRBJ2-1, reads DVKVTQSSRYLVKRTGEKVFLECVQDMDHENMFWYRQDPGLGLRLIYFSYDVKMKEKGDIPEGYSVSREKKERFSLILESASTNQTSMYLCASSLFQGDWFFGPGTRLTVL.

V is TRBV9 and J is TRBJ1-1, with D perhaps matching TRBD1 (5 bases). Between the trimmed V and J ends, which lost 4 bases and 2 bases, there was a span of 18 bases. The CDR3 runs to 16 residues. Germline CDR1 SGDLS, CDR2 YYNGEE. CDR3 sequence reads: CASSPQVGQINTEAFF. For the CDR3, the DNA is TGTGCCAGCAGCCCACAGGTGGGGCAAATTAACACTGAAGCTTTCTTT.

The chain couples TRBV27 to TRBJ2-1, with D maybe TRBD2 (5 bases). The CDR3 consists of 14 residues. Germline V gives CDR1 MNHEY, CDR2 SMNVEV (reference sequence). V lost 2 bases to trimming and J lost 8 bases, with 13 bases between them. This chain's CDR3 is CASSLGPRGHEQFF. The CDR3 nucleotides read TGTGCCAGCAGTTTAGGGCCCCGAGGGCATGAGCAGTTCTTC.

The chain employs TRBV6-6 and TRBJ2-3; tentatively, D is TRBD2 (5 bases). Trimming pared 5 bases from V and 3 bases from J, leaving 15 bases between. This CDR3 contains 15 residues. In germline, CDR1 is MNHNY, CDR2 SVGAGI (reference sequence). The CDR3: CASSPEDSHTDTQYF. Here the CDR3 DNA reads TGTGCCAGCAGTCCAGAGGACTCGCATACAGATACGCAGTATTTT.

The chain links TRBV11-2 to TRBJ1-2; D not resolved. Trimming cost V 2 bases and J 3 bases, with 7 bases left between them. Germline V gene lookup returns CDR1 SGHAT and CDR2 FQNNGV. The CDR3 extends over 13 amino acids. This CDR3 reads CASSLRLYYGYTF. For the CDR3, the DNA is TGTGCCAGCAGCTTAAGACTCTACTATGGCTACACCTTC.

This sequence joins TRBV7-3 and TRBJ2-2; 8 bases align to TRBD1. The CDR3 spans 19 residues. The V gene's germline CDR1 is SGHTA and CDR2 FQGTGA. After removal of 5 bases from V and 1 base from J, the junction contained 15 bases not matched to a gene. The CDR3 bases are TGTGCCAGCAGCCCCTACCGCCCGACAGGGGTGGGGAACACCGGGGAGCTGTTTTTT. Translation gives CASSPYRPTGVGNTGELFF.

The rearrangement links TRBV28 to TRBJ1-2; D is unclear. The CDR3 spans 15 residues. Deletions cut 5 bases from V and 1 base from J, with 14 bases between. Germline CDR1 and CDR2: MDHEN and SYDVKM. CDR3 in amino acids: CASSIGAGRNYGYTF. CDR3 sequence (DNA): TGTGCCAGCAGTATAGGTGCAGGCCGTAACTATGGCTACACCTTC.

The rearrangement uses TRBV5-1 and TRBJ2-5; a possible D gene is TRBD2 (6 bases). The end of the DNA aligns better with TRBJ2-7, so the J call may be wrong. The germline V gene encodes CDR1 SGHRS and CDR2 YFSETQ. The CDR3 runs to 14 residues. Written as DNA, the CDR3 is TGCGCCAGCCGGTTCCAACCGGGAGATATCGAGCAGTACTTC. This sequence encodes CASRFQPGDIEQYF.

The rearrangement joins TRBV29-1 to TRBJ2-7; 12 nucleotides line up with TRBD1. This CDR3 has 13 amino acids. Germline V gene lookup returns CDR1 SQVTM and CDR2 ANQGSEA. V shed 6 bases, J shed 7 bases, and the junction held 7 bases outside the gene matches. The CDR3: CSVWGTGGGEQYF. The DNA of the CDR3 is TGCAGCGTGTGGGGGACAGGGGGCGGGGAGCAGTACTTC.

V is TRBV7-3 and J is TRBJ1-1; D ambiguous. This CDR3 is 13 amino acids long. The V gene's germline CDR1 is SGHTA and CDR2 FQGTGA. V lost 5 bases and J 1 base, leaving 8 bases between the germline ends. CDR3 sequence: CASSKRGNTEAFF. The CDR3 nucleotides read TGTGCCAGCAGCAAACGGGGGAACACTGAAGCTTTCTTT.

The chain couples TRBV10-1 to TRBJ1-3, with unresolved D. The germline gives CDR1 WNHNN, CDR2 SYGVQD (reference sequence). Trimming left V 1 base short and J 0 bases short, with 16 bases between. The CDR3 is made up of 18 amino acids. CDR3 sequence: CASSEFNRDPTSGNTIYF. For the CDR3, the DNA is TGCGCCAGCAGTGAGTTTAACCGGGATCCTACCTCTGGAAACACCATATATTTT.

The chain recombines TRBV30 with TRBJ1-3; no clear D gene. V lost 2 bases, J lost 4 bases, and 9 bases lay in between. Germline V lookup: CDR1 GTSNPN, CDR2 SVGIG (reference sequence). The CDR3 extends over 13 amino acids. The CDR3 reads CAWSWLPGNTIYF. The CDR3 DNA sequence: TGTGCCTGGAGTTGGCTTCCCGGAAACACCATATATTTT.

The chain uses TRBV4-1 and TRBJ2-1; TRBD1 agrees at 7 bases. This CDR3 is built from 13 residues. The germline V gene has CDR1 MGHRA and CDR2 YSYEKL. V dropped 1 base and J dropped 8; count of bases not matched to a gene: 2. CDR3 in amino acids: CASSQVQGYEQFF. CDR3 DNA: TGCGCCAGCAGCCAAGTACAGGGGTATGAGCAGTTCTTC.

The chain joins TRBV18 to TRBJ2-1, with 7 bases lining up with TRBD1. The germline CDR1 and CDR2 sequences are KGHSH and LQKENI. There are 15 residues in the CDR3. Losses at the gene ends were 1 base for V and 9 bases for J; bases not matched to a gene: 9. CDR3 protein: CASSPRAGGRGEQFF. The CDR3, as DNA: TGTGCCAGCTCACCACGGGCAGGGGGTCGTGGTGAGCAGTTCTTC.

The CDR3: CASSNDPGTIYF. The CDR3 region has the DNA TGTGCCAGCAGCAACGACCCGGGGACCATATATTTT. The genes are TRBV27 and TRBJ1-3; D gene unclear. Germline CDR1 reads MNHEY; CDR2 reads SMNVEV (reference sequence). The germline V and J ends were trimmed by 6 bases and 10 bases, with 13 bases remaining between them. There are 12 residues in the CDR3.

The chain links TRBV4-2 to TRBJ2-3; 8 nucleotides align to TRBD2. The CDR3 is made up of 16 amino acids. Germline V lookup: CDR1 LGHNA, CDR2 YNFKEQ. Germline trimming cut 0 bases from V and 1 base from J; bases unmatched to any gene: 3. The CDR3 sequence is CASSQDLAGRTDTQYF. CDR3 coding DNA: TGTGCCAGCAGCCAAGATTTAGCGGGGCGCACAGATACGCAGTATTTT.

The rearrangement joins TRBV28 to TRBJ2-7; 10 bases are shared with TRBD1. The germline V gene has CDR1 MDHEN and CDR2 SYDVKM. CDR3 length: 16 residues. Trimming removed 2 bases from V and 2 bases from J; junction bases left unmatched: 6. The CDR3 coding sequence is TGTGCCAGCAGTTTACACCGGGACAGGGGCACCTACGAGCAGTACTTC. Protein product: CASSLHRDRGTYEQYF.

The rearrangement uses TRBV5-1 and TRBJ1-1, with no clear D. CDR1 and CDR2 (germline): SGHRS, YFSETQ. V gave up 1 base and J gave up 4 bases, with 14 bases separating them. CDR3 length: 15 amino acids. The CDR3 spells CASSLLVGETTEAFF. CDR3 DNA sequence: TGCGCCAGCAGCTTGCTTGTCGGGGAGACCACTGAAGCTTTCTTT.

The CDR3 bases are TGTGCCAGCAGTGAGTCAGGAGGACAGGGCGATTCACCCCTCCACTTT. This translates into CASSESGGQGDSPLHF. This sequence joins TRBV25-1 and TRBJ1-6; 8 nucleotides align to TRBD1. The CDR3 extends over 16 amino acids. V lost 3 bases to trimming and J lost 8 bases; unmatched junction nucleotides: 9. CDR1 is MGHDK and CDR2 is SYGVNS in the germline V gene.

This chain links TRBV19 with TRBJ2-3; no clear D gene. The CDR3 loop spans 13 amino acids. Trimming took off 3 bases at V and 2 bases at J, with 6 bases between the two ends. CDR1 is LNHDA, CDR2 SQIVND, per germline (reference sequence). The CDR3, as DNA: TGTGCCAGTAGTATTTCAGACACAGATACGCAGTATTTT. This translates into CASSISDTDTQYF. Full variable domain (outside the CDR3, taken from reference TRBV19 and TRBJ2-3): DGGITQSPKYLFRKEGQNVTLSCEQNLNHDAMYWYRQDPGQGLRLIYYSQIVNDFQKGDIAEGYSVSREKKESFPLTVTSAQKNPTAFYLCASSISDTDTQYFGPGTRLTVL.

V usage is TRBV30 and J usage is TRBJ2-1; TRBD1 matches at 7 bases. The CDR3 runs to 14 residues. Germline loops: CDR1 GTSNPN, CDR2 SVGIG (reference sequence). With V trimmed by 8 bases and J by 0 bases, 7 bases remained unmatched. Here the CDR3 reads CAAEAGGSYNEQFF. The CDR3 DNA reads as TGTGCCGCGGAGGCAGGGGGCTCCTACAATGAGCAGTTCTTC.

The chain combines TRBV14 with TRBJ2-2; TRBD2 matches at 10 bases. CDR3 length: 15 residues. Germline V gene data show CDR1 as SGHDN and CDR2 as FVKESK. The ends lost 4 bases at V and 6 bases at J; junction bases unmatched: 5. The DNA of the CDR3 is TGTGCCAGCAGCCTCCTAGCGGGAGTCTCCGGGGAGCTGTTTTTT. Translation: CASSLLAGVSGELFF.

This clone was detected only a few times. This chain joins TRBV6-1 and TRBJ2-1; TRBD2 aligns across 10 bases. Germline CDR1 and CDR2: MNHNS and SASEGT. The CDR3 sequence is 13 residues long. V shed 6 bases and J 8 bases; nucleotides not matched to a gene: 4. The CDR3 here is CASRLAGADEQFF. DNA of the CDR3: TGTGCCAGCAGGCTAGCGGGGGCGGATGAGCAGTTCTTC.

V usage is TRBV27 and J usage is TRBJ1-2, with D possibly being TRBD1 (5 bases). Between the trimmed V and J ends, which lost 4 bases and 5 bases, there was a span of 14 bases. CDR1 and CDR2 from the germline V gene are MNHEY and SMNVEV (reference sequence). The CDR3 contains 14 residues. The CDR3 bases are TGTGCCAGCAGTTCCGGGGGTAGGGAGTATGGCTACACCTTC. It yields the protein CASSSGGREYGYTF.

This clone was seen a few times. For the CDR3, the DNA is TGTGCCAGCAGCTCCACGGGGGTAGGGGAGACCCAGTACTTC. Amino acid sequence: CASSSTGVGETQYF. V usage is TRBV7-3 and J usage is TRBJ2-5, with D possibly matching TRBD2 (6 bases). Trimming pared 4 bases from V and 5 bases from J, leaving 14 bases between. Germline CDR1 reads SGHTA; CDR2 reads FQGTGA. The CDR3 loop spans 14 amino acids.

As concerns this clone: A much larger clone lies a single base off, so this may be a read error. Additional DNA sequences in this sample encode the identical CDR3. The chain employs TRBV5-1 and TRBJ2-1, with 9 bases that match TRBD2. V trimming: 3 bases; J trimming: 2 bases; junction bases outside the gene matches: 0. Germline CDR1 reads SGHRS; CDR2 reads YFSETQ. The CDR3 loop spans 14 amino acids. This CDR3 reads CASSSSGAYNEQFF. In nucleotides, the CDR3 is TGCGCCAGCAGCTCTAGCGGGGCCTACAATGAGCAGTTCTTC.

The V and J genes are TRBV19 and TRBJ2-2; 8 nucleotides match TRBD2. Germline V lookup: CDR1 LNHDA, CDR2 SQIVND (reference sequence). The CDR3 sequence is 16 residues long. Unmatched junction bases numbered 4, after V lost 3 bases and J lost 1 base. The DNA of the CDR3 is TGTGCCAGTAGTATCGACGGGGGGGTGAACACCGGGGAGCTGTTTTTT. Translation: CASSIDGGVNTGELFF.

This clone was counted between two and nine times. The chain employs TRBV4-1 and TRBJ1-5, with D unclear. This CDR3 is 14 amino acids long. V was clipped by 4 bases and J by 6 bases, with 13 bases between them. The germline CDR1 and CDR2 sequences are MGHRA and YSYEKL. This chain's CDR3 is CASSPIEARQPQHF. The DNA of the CDR3 is TGCGCCAGCAGCCCCATCGAGGCCCGTCAGCCCCAGCATTTT.

This sequence joins TRBV27 and TRBJ1-2; D is possibly TRBD1 (5 bases). Trimming took off 5 bases at V and 8 bases at J, with 21 bases between the two ends. Germline values: CDR1 MNHEY, CDR2 SMNVEV (reference sequence). The CDR3 spans 15 residues. CDR3 sequence reads: CASSRLDDSSRGYTF. In nucleotides, the CDR3 is TGTGCCAGCAGTCGATTAGATGACAGCTCTCGCGGCTACACCTTC.

The rearrangement uses TRBV6-1 and TRBJ1-4, with 9 positions matching TRBD1. V gave up 2 bases and J gave up 7 bases; unmatched junction bases: 8. CDR1 is MNHNS, CDR2 SASEGT, per germline. This CDR3 has 16 residues. The CDR3 DNA is TGTGCCAGCAGTGAATTTACGGGGACAGGGTTTGAAAAACTGTTTTTT. As protein: CASSEFTGTGFEKLFF.

CDR3 protein: CASRTSGRAWGEQFF. Written as DNA, the CDR3 is TGTGCCAGCAGAACTAGCGGGAGGGCCTGGGGTGAGCAGTTCTTC. The V call is TRBV6-1, the J call TRBJ2-1, with 13 bases fitting TRBD2. With V trimmed by 6 bases and J by 9 bases, 8 bases remained unmatched. The germline V gene has CDR1 MNHNS and CDR2 SASEGT. The length of the CDR3 is 15 residues.